This T cell receptor (beta chain) was sequenced during a study of T cell responses to AZD1222 COVID-19 vaccine. Pooling of second doses given at about 4 or about 12 weeks was done. Germline trimming cut 7 bases from V and 4 bases from J; bases unmatched to any gene: 10. This CDR3 contains 15 residues. CDR1 and CDR2 from the germline V gene are LGHNT and FRNRAP. Regarding the study as a whole: The donor group comprised mostly white British people and more females; the analysis possibly underestimated clonal diversity.

About this clone itself: Antigen unknown.

This table comes from immunoSEQ multiplex PCR, and its TCRdb copy is limited to in-frame clones, with some not included. The sample includes 160,000 or so clones, 85% to 90% seen only once; the top ten take roughly 10%. This TCR came from an adult who received the AZD1222 COVID-19 vaccine. The sample consisted of peripheral blood, taken 28 days after the second AZD1222 dose. V usage is TRBV12-5 and J usage is TRBJ2-1, with TRBD2 identical over 7 bases. CDR3: CASALGLAEYNEQFF. CDR3 DNA: TGTGCTAGTGCCCTTGGGCTAGCGGAATACAATGAGCAGTTCTTC.